One and the same sample provided the 18 T cell receptor beta chains below, sequenced in a study of patients and donors after allogeneic stem cell transplantation. TCRdb ran MiXCR on the RT-PCR reads and lists one entry per CDR3 protein. The sample contains roughly 190,000 distinct CDR3 sequences, 41% of which appear only once. Sequenced: blood, either unsorted or a sorted T cell fraction (not recorded which). The receptor set was obtained from a human donor who was either an allogeneic HSCT recipient or a stem cell or donor lymphocyte infusion donor (not recorded which). It is not recorded whose cells these are; they may come from a transplant donor.

The chain's CDR3 is CSAGEQNYGYTF. CDR3 DNA sequence: TGCAGTGCGGGGGAACAGAACTATGGCTACACCTTC. This chain joins TRBV20-1 and TRBJ1-2, with D maybe TRBD1 (5 bases). The V and J ends lost 6 bases and 2 bases respectively, with 10 bases between them. Germline CDR1 is DFQATT and CDR2 is SNEGSKA (reference sequence). The CDR3 is 12 residues long.

The chain carries TRBV28 and TRBJ1-5; 7 positions agree with TRBD1. This CDR3 is 16 amino acids long. CDR1 and CDR2 from the germline V gene are MDHEN and SYDVKM. The V segment lost 6 bases and the J segment 5 bases; nucleotides outside the gene matches: 13. CDR3 coding DNA: TGTGCCAGCAGCCCCACTCGCAGGGGGAGGTATCAGCCCCAGCATTTT. Protein sequence: CASSPTRRGRYQPQHF.

The chain carries TRBV20-1 and TRBJ2-2, with TRBD2 as a possible D gene (6 bases). The V end lost 5 bases, the J end lost 1 base, and 8 bases lay between the germline ends. Germline-derived CDR1 and CDR2 are DFQATT and SNEGSKA (reference sequence). The CDR3 contains 13 residues. The CDR3 sequence is CSALSGNTGELFF. CDR3 DNA: TGCAGTGCTCTTAGCGGGAACACCGGGGAGCTGTTTTTT.

This clonotype was seen a handful of times. The chain couples TRBV6-6 to TRBJ1-2; D not resolved. This CDR3 contains 13 residues. Trimming left V 4 bases short and J 1 base short, with 7 bases between. Looked up from germline, CDR1 is MNHNY and CDR2 is SVGAGI (reference sequence). For the CDR3, the DNA is TGTGCCAGCAGTTTTGCGGATAACTATGGCTACACCTTC. Translating it yields CASSFADNYGYTF.

The chain combines TRBV7-9 with TRBJ1-2; D is unclear. Germline assignment: CDR1 SEHNR and CDR2 FQNEAQ (reference sequence). The CDR3 is made up of 18 amino acids. The V end was cut by 4 bases, the J end by 3 bases, with 24 bases between. The CDR3 is CASSYTPPLREGHYGYTF. CDR3 sequence (DNA): TGTGCCAGCAGCTACACCCCTCCCCTCCGGGAGGGCCACTATGGCTACACCTTC.

This rearrangement joins TRBV27 to TRBJ2-7, with D perhaps TRBD2 (6 bases). The CDR3 length is 13 residues. The V gene's germline CDR1 is MNHEY and CDR2 SMNVEV (reference sequence). The V end was cut by 4 bases, the J end by 4 bases, with 11 bases between. The CDR3 nucleotides are TGTGCCAGCAGTTCGGACGGGGGATACGAGCAGTACTTC. Protein sequence: CASSSDGGYEQYF.

The rearrangement links TRBV4-3 to TRBJ1-2; D uncertain. The germline V gene has CDR1 LGHNA and CDR2 YSLEER. Between the trimmed V and J ends, which lost 0 bases and 6 bases, there was a span of 14 bases. The CDR3 has 15 amino acids. In nucleotides, the CDR3 is TGCGCCAGCAGCCAAGACAGGTGGGGAGAGAATGGCTACACCTTC. It codes for CASSQDRWGENGYTF.

This clonotype came up a few times. This chain links TRBV7-6 with TRBJ1-1, with a tentative D call TRBD1 (5 bases). The CDR3 covers 14 residues. Trimming removed 2 bases from V and 4 bases from J, with 11 bases in between. Germline-derived CDR1 and CDR2 are SGHVS and FNYEAQ. The DNA for the CDR3 is TGTGCCAGCAGCTTACGGCAGGGTACCACTGAAGCTTTCTTT. The encoded protein is CASSLRQGTTEAFF.

The gene calls are TRBV5-8 and TRBJ1-2; the D is unclear. V lost 4 bases and J 3 bases, leaving 13 bases between the germline ends. The CDR3 has 14 residues. Germline-derived CDR1 and CDR2 are SGHTS and YDEGEE. The CDR3 reads CASSPANHYYGYTF. CDR3 bases: TGTGCCAGCAGCCCAGCGAATCACTACTATGGCTACACCTTC.

V gene TRBV9 combines with J gene TRBJ1-1; TRBD1 matches at 7 bases. V lost 0 bases to trimming and J lost 11 bases; unmatched junction nucleotides: 10. Germline V gives CDR1 SGDLS, CDR2 YYNGEE. The CDR3 is 14 residues long. Here the CDR3 reads CASSVAGETGRAFF. CDR3 sequence (DNA): TGTGCCAGCAGCGTAGCTGGTGAGACAGGGAGGGCTTTCTTT.

This clonotype was detected only a few times. This sequence joins TRBV9 and TRBJ2-7; TRBD1 matches 8 bases. Germline assignment: CDR1 SGDLS and CDR2 YYNGEE. The CDR3 runs to 14 residues. With V trimmed by 4 bases and J by 1 base, 4 bases remained unmatched. The CDR3 sequence: CASSPWTGSYEQYF. The CDR3 DNA reads as TGTGCCAGCAGCCCTTGGACAGGGTCCTACGAGCAGTACTTC.

This clonotype was counted only a few times. V gene TRBV27 combines with J gene TRBJ1-1, with 10 nucleotides matching TRBD1. This CDR3 has 13 residues. The V gene's germline CDR1 is MNHEY and CDR2 SMNVEV (reference sequence). V gave up 10 bases and J gave up 1 base; unmatched junction bases: 3. The CDR3 loop is CATRDRGNTEAFF. In DNA form, the CDR3 reads TGTGCCACCCGGGACAGGGGGAACACTGAAGCTTTCTTT.

This clonotype was seen a few times. The chain links TRBV29-1 to TRBJ2-3, with D possibly TRBD1 on 5 matching bases. Germline values: CDR1 SQVTM, CDR2 ANQGSEA. Deletions cut 6 bases from V and 0 bases from J, with 22 bases between. The CDR3 totals 17 residues. This CDR3 reads CSVGGADRPASTDTQYF. CDR3 in DNA: TGCAGCGTGGGTGGGGCGGATCGACCCGCTAGCACAGATACGCAGTATTTT.

The V gene is TRBV7-9, the J gene TRBJ1-1, with 9 positions matching TRBD1. The CDR3 is made up of 15 amino acids. Unmatched junction bases numbered 8, after V lost 7 bases and J lost 2 bases. The V gene's germline CDR1 is SEHNR and CDR2 FQNEAQ (reference sequence). The CDR3 nucleotides read TGTGCCAGCACCGAGCCGGGACAGGGAAACACTGAAGCTTTCTTT. Translated, it gives CASTEPGQGNTEAFF.

The chain has TRBV20-1 and TRBJ1-2; D call uncertain. Per the germline V gene, CDR1 is DFQATT and CDR2 is SNEGSKA (reference sequence). The CDR3 length is 12 residues. The V gene lost 1 base and the J gene lost 6 bases, with 9 bases spanning the gap. CDR3 coding DNA: TGCAGTGCTAGAGTCTCTGGGGATGGCTACACCTTC. Protein: CSARVSGDGYTF.

This clonotype was observed a few times. The chain is built from TRBV7-8 and TRBJ1-1, with D perhaps matching TRBD1 (5 bases). With 5 bases removed from V and 4 bases from J, the gap between germline ends came to 14 bases. The CDR3 contains 14 residues. The germline V gene has CDR1 SGHVS and CDR2 FQNEAQ. The CDR3 sequence is CASSLWGIGTEAFF. The CDR3 coding sequence is TGTGCCAGCAGCCTCTGGGGGATAGGCACTGAAGCTTTCTTT.

The chain combines TRBV4-1 with TRBJ2-7; the D is unclear. The germline V gene has CDR1 MGHRA and CDR2 YSYEKL. The CDR3 consists of 15 residues. V was trimmed by 0 bases and J by 0 bases, leaving 9 bases between them. Here the CDR3 DNA reads TGCGCCAGCAGCCAAGAACCTCTGAGCTCCTACGAGCAGTACTTC. It translates to CASSQEPLSSYEQYF.

V and J are TRBV4-1 and TRBJ1-6; no firm D call. There are 16 residues in the CDR3. V was cut by 0 bases and J by 4 bases, with 10 bases left in between. Looked up from germline, CDR1 is MGHRA and CDR2 is YSYEKL. The DNA of the CDR3 is TGCGCCAGCAGCCAAGAGGGAGTGAGGTATAATTCACCCCTCCACTTT. The encoded protein is CASSQEGVRYNSPLHF.